Reported below is one TCR beta chain. Its antigen is unknown. The sample belongs to a study of human CD8 memory T cell subsets. Overall study findings and caveats: Clonotypes that made up the stem-like memory T cell repertoire overlapped minimally with the precursor exhausted T cell repertoire.

UMI-labeled 5' RACE was used, and it produced the TCR beta libraries. Each CDR3 protein gets one entry in TCRdb, which reprocessed the 5' RACE reads and gives no DNA. Seen in this sample are under 4,500 distinct CDR3 sequences; the ten most common clones hold 30% to 40%. This CDR3 region has 17 residues. Germline V gene sequence: CDR1 DFQATT, CDR2 SNEGSKA (reference sequence). The source material was CD8+ T cells from PBMCs. The clonotype was recovered from a human donor in good health. The chain uses TRBV20-1 and TRBJ2-3; with no DNA, the TCRdb D assignment of TRBD1 cannot be verified. The CDR3 reads CSARIPLFRGRTDTQYF.